One and the same sample provided the 2 T cell receptor beta chains below, sequenced in a study of blood T cell repertoires in COVID-19. The table came from immunoSEQ multiplex PCR; TCRdb's copy has only in-frame clones and leaves some out. The sample lists just over 90,000 clones, around 90% occurring once. The material sequenced was peripheral blood. The receptors come from a human donor with active COVID-19. The donor label of this sample is uncertain.

The J gene is TRBJ1-5, the V gene TRBV6-1; 7 nucleotides align to TRBD1. Trimming at V came to 5 bases and at J to 0 bases, leaving 7 bases not matched to a gene. Germline CDR1 MNHNS, CDR2 SASEGT. The CDR3 totals 16 residues. The DNA for the CDR3 is TGTGCCAGCAGTAAAGGACAGGAGTATAGCAATCAGCCCCAGCATTTT. It specifies CASSKGQEYSNQPQHF.

This rearrangement joins TRBV19 to TRBJ2-6, with TRBD1 matching 12 bases. The CDR3 covers 19 residues. CDR1 LNHDA and CDR2 SQIVND come from the germline V gene (reference sequence). J lost 1 base, V lost 7 bases, and 11 bases had no gene match. CDR3 sequence (DNA): TGTGCCAGTACCACGGGGGTGGGACAGGGGGCTTCTGGGGCCAACGTCCTGACTTTC. This encodes CASTTGVGQGASGANVLTF.